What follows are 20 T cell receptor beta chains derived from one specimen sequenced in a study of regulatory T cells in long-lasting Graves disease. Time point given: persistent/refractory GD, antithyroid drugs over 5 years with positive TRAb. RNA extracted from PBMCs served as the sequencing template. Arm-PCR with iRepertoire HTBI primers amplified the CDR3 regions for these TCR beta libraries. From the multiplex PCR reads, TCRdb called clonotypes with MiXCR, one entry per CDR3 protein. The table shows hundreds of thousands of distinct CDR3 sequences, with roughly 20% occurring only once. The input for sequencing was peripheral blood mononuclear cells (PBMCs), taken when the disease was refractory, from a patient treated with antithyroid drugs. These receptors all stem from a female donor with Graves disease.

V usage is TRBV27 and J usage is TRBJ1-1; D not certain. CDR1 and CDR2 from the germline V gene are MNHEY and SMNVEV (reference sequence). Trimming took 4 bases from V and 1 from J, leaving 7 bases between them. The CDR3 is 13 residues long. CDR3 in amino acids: CASSYLQNTEAFF. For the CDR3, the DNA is TGTGCCAGCAGTTACCTTCAGAACACTGAAGCTTTCTTT.

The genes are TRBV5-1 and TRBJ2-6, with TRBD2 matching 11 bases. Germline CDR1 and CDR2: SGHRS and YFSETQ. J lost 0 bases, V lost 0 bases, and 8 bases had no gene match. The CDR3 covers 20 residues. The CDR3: CASSLVGGLAGSSGANVLTF. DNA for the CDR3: TGCGCCAGCAGCTTGGTCGGAGGACTAGCGGGTAGCTCTGGGGCCAACGTCCTGACTTTC.

This CDR3 reads CASSQDGNEKLFF. CDR3 DNA sequence: TGTGCCAGCAGCCAGGACGGCAATGAAAAACTGTTTTTT. The chain couples TRBV11-2 to TRBJ1-4, with no clear D. The CDR3 length is 13 residues. Germline CDR1 and CDR2: SGHAT and FQNNGV. Trimming stripped 5 bases from V and 5 bases from J, with 9 bases between.

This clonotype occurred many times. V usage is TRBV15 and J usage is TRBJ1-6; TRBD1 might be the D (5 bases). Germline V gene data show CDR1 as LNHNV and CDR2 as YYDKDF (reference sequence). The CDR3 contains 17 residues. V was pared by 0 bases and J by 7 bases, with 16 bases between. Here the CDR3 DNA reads TGTGCCACCAGCAGAGACGGCGATGGGGGTAGGAATTCACCCCTCCACTTT. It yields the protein CATSRDGDGGRNSPLHF. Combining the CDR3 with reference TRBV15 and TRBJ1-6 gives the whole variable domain DAMVIQNPRYQVTQFGKPVTLSCSQTLNHNVMYWYQQKSSQAPKLLFHYYDKDFNNEADTPDNFQSRRPNTSFCFLDIRSPGLGDTAMYLCATSRDGDGGRNSPLHFGNGTRLTVT.

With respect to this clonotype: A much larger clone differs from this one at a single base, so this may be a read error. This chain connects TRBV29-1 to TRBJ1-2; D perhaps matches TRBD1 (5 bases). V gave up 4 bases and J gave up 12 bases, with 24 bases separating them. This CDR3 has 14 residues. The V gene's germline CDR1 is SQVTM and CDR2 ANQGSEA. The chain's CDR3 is CSVGDGGFGSLHTF. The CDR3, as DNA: TGCAGCGTTGGAGATGGGGGTTTTGGCAGTCTTCACACCTTC.

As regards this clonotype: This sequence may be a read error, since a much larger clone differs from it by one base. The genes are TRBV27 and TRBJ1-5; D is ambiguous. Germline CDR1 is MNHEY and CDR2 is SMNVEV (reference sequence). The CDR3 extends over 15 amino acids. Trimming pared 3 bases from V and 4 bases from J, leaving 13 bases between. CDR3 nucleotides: TGTGCCAGCAGTTTTCGCTGGCAGTCTAATCAGCCCCAGCATTTT. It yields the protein CASSFRWQSNQPQHF.

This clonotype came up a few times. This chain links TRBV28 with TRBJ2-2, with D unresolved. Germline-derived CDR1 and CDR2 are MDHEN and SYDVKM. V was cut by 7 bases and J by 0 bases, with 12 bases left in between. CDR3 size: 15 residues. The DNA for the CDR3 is TGTGCCAGCACCCCGGGCGCGGCGAACACCGGGGAGCTGTTTTTT. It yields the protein CASTPGAANTGELFF.

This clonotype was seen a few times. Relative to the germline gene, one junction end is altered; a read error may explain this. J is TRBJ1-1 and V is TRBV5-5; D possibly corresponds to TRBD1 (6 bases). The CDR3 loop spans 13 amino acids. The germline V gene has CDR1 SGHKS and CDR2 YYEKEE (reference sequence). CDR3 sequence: CASSLSGDNEAFF. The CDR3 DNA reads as TGCGCCAGCAGCTTGAGCGGGGACAATGAAGCTTTCTTT.

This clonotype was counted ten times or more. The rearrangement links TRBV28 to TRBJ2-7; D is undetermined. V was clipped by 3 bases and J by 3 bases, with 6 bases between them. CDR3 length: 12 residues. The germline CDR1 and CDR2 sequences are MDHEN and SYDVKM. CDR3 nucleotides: TGTGCCAGCAGTTTTGATGACTACGAGCAGTACTTC. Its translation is CASSFDDYEQYF.

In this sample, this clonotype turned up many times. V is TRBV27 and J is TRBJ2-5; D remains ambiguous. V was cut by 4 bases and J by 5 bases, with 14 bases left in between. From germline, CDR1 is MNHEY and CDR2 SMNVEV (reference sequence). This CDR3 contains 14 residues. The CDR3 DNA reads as TGTGCCAGCAGTTCCCTCTCGGTGAGGGAGACCCAGTACTTC. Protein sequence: CASSSLSVRETQYF.

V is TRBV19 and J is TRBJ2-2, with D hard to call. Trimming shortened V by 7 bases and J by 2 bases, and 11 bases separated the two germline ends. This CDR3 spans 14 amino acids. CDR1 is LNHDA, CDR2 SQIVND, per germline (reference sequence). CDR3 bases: TGTGCCAGTATTCAGACTGGTAACACCGGGGAGCTGTTTTTT. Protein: CASIQTGNTGELFF.

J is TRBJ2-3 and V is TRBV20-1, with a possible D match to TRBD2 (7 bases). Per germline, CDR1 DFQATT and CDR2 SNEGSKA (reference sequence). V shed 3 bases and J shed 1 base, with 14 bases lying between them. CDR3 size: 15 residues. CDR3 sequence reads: CSASVGGGGTDTQYF. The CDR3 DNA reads TGCAGTGCTAGCGTGGGAGGGGGAGGCACAGATACGCAGTATTTT.

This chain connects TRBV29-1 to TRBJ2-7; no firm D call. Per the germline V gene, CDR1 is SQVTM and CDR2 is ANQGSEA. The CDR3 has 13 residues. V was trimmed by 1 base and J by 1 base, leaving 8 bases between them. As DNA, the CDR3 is TGCAGCGTTGAAGTCGGCAGATCCTACGAGCAGTACTTC. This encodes CSVEVGRSYEQYF.

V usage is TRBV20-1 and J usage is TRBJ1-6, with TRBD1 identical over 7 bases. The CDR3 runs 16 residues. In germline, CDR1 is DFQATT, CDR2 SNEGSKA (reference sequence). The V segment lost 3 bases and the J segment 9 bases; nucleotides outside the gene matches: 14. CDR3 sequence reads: CSARDDRETAPSPLHF. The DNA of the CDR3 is TGCAGTGCTAGGGACGACAGGGAGACAGCGCCTTCACCCCTCCACTTT.

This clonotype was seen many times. The CDR3 DNA is TGTGCCTGGAGTGGGACGGTCCAAGAGACCCAGTACTTC. This sequence encodes CAWSGTVQETQYF. J is TRBJ2-5 and V is TRBV30; no firm D call. Germline loops: CDR1 GTSNPN, CDR2 SVGIG (reference sequence). V was trimmed by 1 base and J by 1 base, leaving 7 bases between them. The CDR3 length is 13 residues.

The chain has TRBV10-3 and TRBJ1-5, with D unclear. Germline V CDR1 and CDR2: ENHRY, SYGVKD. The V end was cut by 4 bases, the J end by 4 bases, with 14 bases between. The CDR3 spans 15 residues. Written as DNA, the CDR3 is TGTGCCATCAGTGCCGCGGGCAGCGGTAATCAGCCCCAGCATTTT. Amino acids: CAISAAGSGNQPQHF.

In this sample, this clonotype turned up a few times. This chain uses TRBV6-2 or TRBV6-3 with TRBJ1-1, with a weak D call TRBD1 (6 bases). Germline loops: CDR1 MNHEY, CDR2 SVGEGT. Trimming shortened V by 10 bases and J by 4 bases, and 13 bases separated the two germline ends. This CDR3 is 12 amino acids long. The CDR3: CATHQGSTEAFF. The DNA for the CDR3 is TGTGCCACCCATCAGGGGAGCACTGAAGCTTTCTTT.

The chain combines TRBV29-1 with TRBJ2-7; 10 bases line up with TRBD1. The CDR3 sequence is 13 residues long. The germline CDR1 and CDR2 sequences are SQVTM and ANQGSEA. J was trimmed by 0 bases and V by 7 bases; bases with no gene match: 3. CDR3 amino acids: CSAGTGDSYEQYF. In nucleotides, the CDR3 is TGCAGCGCAGGGACAGGGGACTCCTACGAGCAGTACTTC.

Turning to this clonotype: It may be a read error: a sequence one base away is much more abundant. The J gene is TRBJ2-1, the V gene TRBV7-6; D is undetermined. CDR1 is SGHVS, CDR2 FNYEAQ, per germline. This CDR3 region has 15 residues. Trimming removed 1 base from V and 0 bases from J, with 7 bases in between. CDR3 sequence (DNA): TGTGCCAGCAGCTTAGAAGCGAGCTCCTACAATGAGCAGTTCTTC. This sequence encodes CASSLEASSYNEQFF.

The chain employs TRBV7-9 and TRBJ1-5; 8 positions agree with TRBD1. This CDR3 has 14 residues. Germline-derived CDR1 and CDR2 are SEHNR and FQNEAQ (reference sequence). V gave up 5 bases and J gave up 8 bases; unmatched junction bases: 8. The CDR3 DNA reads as TGTGCCAGCAGCCACCCACAGGGGGGAGAGCCCCAGCATTTT. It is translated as CASSHPQGGEPQHF. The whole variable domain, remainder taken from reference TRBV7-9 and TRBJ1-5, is DTGVSQNPRHKITKRGQNVTFRCDPISEHNRLYWYRQTLGQGPEFLTYFQNEAQLEKSRLLSDRFSAERPKGSFSTLEIQRTEQGDSAMYLCASSHPQGGEPQHFGDGTRLSIL.